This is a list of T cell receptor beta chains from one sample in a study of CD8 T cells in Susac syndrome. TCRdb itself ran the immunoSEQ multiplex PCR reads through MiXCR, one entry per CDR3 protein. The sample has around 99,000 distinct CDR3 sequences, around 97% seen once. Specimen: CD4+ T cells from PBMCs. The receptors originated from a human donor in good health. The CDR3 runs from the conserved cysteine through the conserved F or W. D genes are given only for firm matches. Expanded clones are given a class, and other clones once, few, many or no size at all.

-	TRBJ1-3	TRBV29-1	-	CSVEQAENTIYF	TGCAGCGTTGAACAGGCTGAAAACACCATATATTTT
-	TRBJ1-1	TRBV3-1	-	CASSHGGLNTEAFF	TGTGCCAGCAGCCATGGGGGTTTGAACACTGAAGCTTTCTTT
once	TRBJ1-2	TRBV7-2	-	CASSSGQTRGYTF	TGTGCCAGCAGCTCTGGACAGACTAGGGGCTACACCTTC
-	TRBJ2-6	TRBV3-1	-	CASMSSGANVLTF	TGTGCCAGCATGTCCTCTGGGGCCAACGTCCTGACTTTC
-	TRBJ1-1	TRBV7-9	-	CASSPGTGPHIEAFF	TGTGCCAGCAGCCCCGGAACAGGGCCCCATATTGAAGCTTTCTTT
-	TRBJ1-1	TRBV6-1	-	CASSERGTLATEAFF	TGTGCCAGCAGTGAAAGGGGGACCCTCGCCACTGAAGCTTTCTTT
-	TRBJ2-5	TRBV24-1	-	CATSEAGRETQYF	TGTGCCACCAGTGAAGCAGGGAGAGAGACCCAGTACTTC
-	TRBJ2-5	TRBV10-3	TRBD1	CAISAQGSETQYF	TGTGCCATCAGTGCACAGGGGAGCGAGACCCAGTACTTC
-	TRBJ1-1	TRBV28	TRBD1	CASSSPGGSLVNTEAFF	TGTGCCAGCAGTTCGCCAGGGGGCTCGCTGGTAAACACTGAAGCTTTCTTT
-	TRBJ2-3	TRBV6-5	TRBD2	CASRHLAGEADTQYF	TGTGCCAGCAGACACCTAGCGGGAGAAGCAGATACGCAGTATTTT
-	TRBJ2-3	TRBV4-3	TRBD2	CASSPGGGKILAQYF	TGCGCCAGCAGCCCTGGGGGGGGAAAGATACTTGCGCAGTATTTT
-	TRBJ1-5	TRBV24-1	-	CATSDRDRQPQHF	TGTGCCACCAGTGATAGGGACCGGCAGCCCCAGCATTTT
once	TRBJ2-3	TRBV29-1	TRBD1	CSVGDRVPDTQYF	TGCAGCGTTGGGGACAGGGTCCCAGATACGCAGTATTTT
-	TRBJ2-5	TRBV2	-	CASSGRETQYF	TGTGCCAGCAGCGGGAGAGAGACCCAGTACTTC
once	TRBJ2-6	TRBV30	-	CAWSARYSGANVLTF	TGTGCCTGGAGTGCGAGATACTCTGGGGCCAACGTCCTGACTTTC
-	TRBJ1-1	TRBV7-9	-	CASSQMGAFF	TGTGCCAGCAGCCAAATGGGAGCTTTCTTT
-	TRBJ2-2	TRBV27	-	CASSLGGLTNTGELFF	TGTGCCAGCAGTCTCGGGGGCTTAACGAACACCGGGGAGCTGTTTTTT
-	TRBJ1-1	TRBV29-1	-	CSGEQNMNTEAFF	TGCAGCGGGGAACAGAACATGAACACTGAAGCTTTCTTT
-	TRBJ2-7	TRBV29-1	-	CSARGFDEQYF	TGCAGCGCAAGGGGGTTCGACGAGCAGTACTTC
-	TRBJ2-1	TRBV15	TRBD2	CATSRDLWTSGYNEQFF	TGTGCCACCAGCAGAGATCTATGGACTAGCGGATACAATGAGCAGTTCTTC
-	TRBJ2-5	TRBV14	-	CASSQVRGYQETQYF	TGTGCCAGCAGCCAAGTCAGAGGCTATCAAGAGACCCAGTACTTC
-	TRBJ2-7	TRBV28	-	CASNTRVESYEQYF	TGTGCCAGCAACACCCGAGTGGAGTCCTACGAGCAGTACTTC
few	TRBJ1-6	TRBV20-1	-	CSAPTADSDNSPLHF	TGCAGTGCCCCAACCGCGGACAGTGATAATTCACCCCTCCACTTT
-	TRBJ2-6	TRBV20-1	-	CSASPTGANVLTF	TGCAGTGCTAGCCCTACTGGGGCCAACGTCCTGACTTTC
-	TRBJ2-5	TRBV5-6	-	CASSLSLAREETQYF	TGTGCCAGCAGCTTGAGTCTCGCGAGAGAAGAGACCCAGTACTTC
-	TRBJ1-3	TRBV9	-	CASSARGQSPTGNTIYF	TGTGCCAGCAGCGCTCGCGGACAGTCTCCCACTGGAAACACCATATATTTT
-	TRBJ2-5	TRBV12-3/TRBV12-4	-	CASSPGLGRTQYF	TGTGCCAGCAGTCCAGGACTGGGCAGGACCCAGTACTTC
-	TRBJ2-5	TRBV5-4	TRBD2	CASSFAGGGETQYF	TGTGCCAGCAGCTTTGCGGGGGGCGGAGAGACCCAGTACTTC
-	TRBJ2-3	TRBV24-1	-	CATSETGTGTDTQYF	TGTGCCACCAGTGAAACCGGGACCGGCACAGATACGCAGTATTTT
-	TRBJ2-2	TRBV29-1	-	CSARRGPNTGELFF	TGCAGCGCCCGACGAGGTCCGAACACCGGGGAGCTGTTTTTT
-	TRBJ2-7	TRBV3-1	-	CASSPGDSLKQYF	TGTGCCAGCAGCCCGGGGGACAGCTTGAAGCAGTACTTC
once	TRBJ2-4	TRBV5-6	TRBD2	CASSLAKGGGIAKNIQYF	TGTGCCAGCAGCTTGGCCAAGGGCGGGGGGATAGCCAAAAACATTCAGTACTTC
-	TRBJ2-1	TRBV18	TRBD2	CASSPSGMNEQFF	TGTGCCAGCTCACCAAGCGGGATGAATGAGCAGTTCTTC
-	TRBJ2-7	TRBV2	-	CASTHTYYPGQSYEQYF	TGTGCCAGCACCCACACATATTACCCGGGACAATCCTACGAGCAGTACTTC
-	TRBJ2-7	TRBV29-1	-	CSVAVSAYEQYF	TGCAGCGTGGCGGTGAGTGCCTACGAGCAGTACTTC
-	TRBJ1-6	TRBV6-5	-	CASSPTYRDSPLHF	TGTGCCAGCAGCCCTACCTACAGGGATTCACCCCTCCACTTT
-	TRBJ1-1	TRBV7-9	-	CASSRMGPEAFF	TGTGCCAGCAGCCGAATGGGCCCTGAAGCTTTCTTT
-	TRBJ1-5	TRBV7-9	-	CATSTNNQPQHF	TGTGCCACCTCCACTAACAATCAGCCCCAGCATTTT
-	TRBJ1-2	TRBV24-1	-	CATSDSNYGYTF	TGTGCCACCAGTGATTCCAACTATGGCTACACCTTC
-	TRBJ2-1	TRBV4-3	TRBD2	CASSQGLAGGPGGNEQFF	TGCGCCAGCAGCCAAGGCCTAGCGGGAGGGCCCGGGGGTAATGAGCAGTTCTTC
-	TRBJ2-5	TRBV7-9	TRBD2	CASSPQRRGVIETQYF	TGTGCCAGCAGCCCCCAACGTCGGGGGGTTATAGAGACCCAGTACTTC
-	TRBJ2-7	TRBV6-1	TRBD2	CASSPSGGRNPYEQYF	TGTGCCAGCAGTCCGAGTGGCGGGAGGAATCCCTACGAGCAGTACTTC
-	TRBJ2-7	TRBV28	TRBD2	CASSLSGTLLGQYF	TGTGCCAGCAGCCTTAGCGGGACCCTCCTGGGGCAGTACTTC
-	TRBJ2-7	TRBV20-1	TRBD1	CSASPTRDSGEQYF	TGCAGTGCTAGCCCAACCCGGGACAGTGGGGAGCAGTACTTC
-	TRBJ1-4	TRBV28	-	CASDGSSANEKLFF	TGTGCCAGCGACGGGAGTTCGGCTAATGAAAAACTGTTTTTT
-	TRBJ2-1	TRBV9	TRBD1	CASSARDRGDNEQFF	TGTGCCAGCAGCGCCAGGGACAGGGGAGACAATGAGCAGTTCTTC
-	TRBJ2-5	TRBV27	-	CASSLDPGWTQYF	TGTGCCAGCAGTTTAGACCCCGGGTGGACCCAGTACTTC
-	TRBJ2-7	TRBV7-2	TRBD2	CASSLSGSYSYEQYF	TGTGCCAGCAGCCTCAGCGGGAGTTACTCCTACGAGCAGTACTTC
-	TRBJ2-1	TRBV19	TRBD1	CASSKTTGYEQFF	TGTGCCAGTAGTAAAACGACAGGGTATGAGCAGTTCTTC
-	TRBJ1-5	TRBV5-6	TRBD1	CASSPWDRDNQPQHF	TGTGCCAGCAGCCCTTGGGACAGGGACAATCAGCCCCAGCATTTT
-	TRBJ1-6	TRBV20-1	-	CSAREQGKGNSPLHF	TGCAGTGCTAGAGAGCAGGGGAAGGGGAATTCACCCCTCCACTTT
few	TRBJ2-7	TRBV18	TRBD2	CASSPTGGPDEQYF	TGTGCCAGCTCACCAACGGGAGGGCCGGACGAGCAGTACTTC
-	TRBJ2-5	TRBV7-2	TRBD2	CASSLDLAGGPLRETQYF	TGTGCCAGCAGCTTAGATTTAGCGGGAGGCCCTCTCCGAGAGACCCAGTACTTC
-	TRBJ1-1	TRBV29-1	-	CSAQGGSGRIPTEAFF	TGCAGCGCTCAAGGGGGGTCGGGACGGATCCCCACTGAAGCTTTCTTT